Each of the 25 T cell receptor beta chains below was sequenced from the same sample in a study of T cells after posttransplantation cyclophosphamide. Some clones are missing from TCRdb's copy, which holds only in-frame ones; the method was immunoSEQ multiplex PCR. The sample has 30,000 or so clones; 80% to 90% are singletons. The material sequenced was PBMCs. Receptors originate from a man aged 50 or older.

This rearrangement joins TRBV29-1 to TRBJ1-1; 7 bases are a match to TRBD1. CDR1 SQVTM and CDR2 ANQGSEA come from the germline V gene. This CDR3 region has 13 residues. V lost 7 bases to trimming and J lost 0 bases; unmatched junction nucleotides: 5. CDR3 amino acids: CSGVGQMNTEAFF. In DNA, the CDR3 is TGCAGCGGTGTGGGACAGATGAACACTGAAGCTTTCTTT. The whole variable domain, filled in from reference TRBV29-1 and TRBJ1-1, reads SAVISQKPSRDICQRGTSLTIQCQVDSQVTMMFWYRQQPGQSLTLIATANQGSEATYESGFVIDKFPISRPNLTFSTLTVSNMSPEDSSIYLCSGVGQMNTEAFFGQGTRLTVV.

The chain employs TRBV14 and TRBJ1-4; 7 bases agree with TRBD1. This CDR3 region has 15 residues. J gave up 10 bases and V 4 bases, and 12 bases lay outside the gene matches. The V gene's germline CDR1 is SGHDN and CDR2 FVKESK. The CDR3 sequence is CASSPMTGLGGKLFF. The DNA for the CDR3 is TGTGCCAGCAGCCCCATGACAGGGTTGGGCGGAAAACTGTTTTTT. The full variable domain, its missing parts supplied by reference TRBV14 and TRBJ1-4, is EAGVTQFPSHSVIEKGQTVTLRCDPISGHDNLYWYRRVMGKEIKFLLHFVKESKQDESGMPNNRFLAERTGGTYSTLKVQPAELEDSGVYFCASSPMTGLGGKLFFGSGTQLSVL.

This chain connects TRBV5-1 to TRBJ1-6, with 9 bases that match TRBD1. V lost 0 bases to trimming and J lost 7 bases; unmatched junction nucleotides: 5. This CDR3 spans 16 amino acids. The germline CDR1 and CDR2 sequences are SGHRS and YFSETQ. In DNA, the CDR3 is TGCGCCAGCAGCTTGGGTGGGGGACAGGGAAATTCACCCCTCCACTTT. Translating it yields CASSLGGGQGNSPLHF.

Note on this clone: One junction end does not reproduce the germline sequence, and a read error may be involved. Other DNA sequences from this sample encode an identical CDR3 as well. CDR3 sequence: CASSPSRPSSYNSPLHF. The CDR3 DNA follows: TGTGCCAGCTCACCTTCTAGGCCTAGCTCCTATAATTCCCCCCTCCACTTT. J is TRBJ1-6 and V is TRBV18; D gene uncertain. This CDR3 comprises 17 residues. Germline V gene lookup returns CDR1 KGHSH and CDR2 LQKENI.

The V and J genes are TRBV25-1 and TRBJ1-6; 9 bases are a match to TRBD1. CDR3 length: 15 residues. Per the germline V gene, CDR1 is MGHDK and CDR2 is SYGVNS. Trimming removed 5 bases from V and 5 bases from J; junction bases left unmatched: 4. The CDR3 DNA sequence: TGTGCCAGCAGTTACGGGACAGGGAATAATTCACCCCTCCACTTT. This gives the protein CASSYGTGNNSPLHF.

The chain joins TRBV5-5 to TRBJ2-7; the D is unclear. CDR1 is SGHKS, CDR2 YYEKEE, per germline (reference sequence). CDR3 length equals 14 residues. With 0 bases removed from V and 2 bases from J, the gap between germline ends came to 9 bases. The CDR3 nucleotides read TGTGCCAGCAGCTTGGTCGGTTTCGCCTACGAGCAGTACTTC. This translates into CASSLVGFAYEQYF.

J is TRBJ1-1 and V is TRBV7-9; the D is unclear. CDR1 is SEHNR, CDR2 FQNEAQ, per germline (reference sequence). This CDR3 is 9 amino acids long. V was pared by 7 bases and J by 8 bases, with 5 bases between. The CDR3 sequence is CASKPEAFF. CDR3 coding DNA: TGTGCCAGCAAGCCGGAAGCTTTCTTT.

The chain joins TRBV5-1 to TRBJ2-3, with TRBD2 as a possible D gene (6 bases). Trimming shortened V by 3 bases and J by 4 bases, and 18 bases separated the two germline ends. Germline V gene sequence: CDR1 SGHRS, CDR2 YFSETQ. The CDR3 spans 16 residues. CDR3 sequence reads: CASSSRESPPPDTQYF. The CDR3 bases are TGCGCCAGCAGCTCCCGGGAGTCACCCCCCCCAGATACGCAGTATTTT.

This clone was seen a few times. This chain joins TRBV5-6 and TRBJ2-7, with D tentatively TRBD2 (6 bases). Trimming shortened V by 2 bases and J by 5 bases, and 14 bases separated the two germline ends. Germline CDR1 SGHDT, CDR2 YYEEEE. This CDR3 spans 14 amino acids. The DNA of the CDR3 is TGTGCCAGCAGCTTATGGCGGGGATTCGACGAGCAGTACTTC. It is translated as CASSLWRGFDEQYF.

CDR3 region: CASASPGTGSGANVLTF. For the CDR3, the DNA is TGTGCCAGCGCAAGTCCCGGGACAGGCTCTGGGGCCAACGTCCTGACTTTC. The rearrangement links TRBV7-8 to TRBJ2-6; 8 nucleotides agree with TRBD1. J was trimmed by 0 bases and V by 8 bases; bases with no gene match: 9. This CDR3 is built from 17 residues. CDR1 and CDR2 (germline): SGHVS, FQNEAQ.

V and J are TRBV4-3 and TRBJ1-5; D is unclear. The CDR3 is 14 amino acids. CDR1 is LGHNA, CDR2 YSLEER, per germline. Trimming removed 1 base at V and 3 bases at J, with 7 bases between. The CDR3 sequence is CASSQGPYNQPQHF. The CDR3 bases are TGCGCCAGCAGCCAAGGGCCGTACAATCAGCCCCAGCATTTT.

The gene calls are TRBV5-1 and TRBJ2-1, with a possible D match to TRBD2 (6 bases). With 7 bases removed from V and 7 bases from J, the gap between germline ends came to 18 bases. The CDR3 spans 14 residues. The germline V gene encodes CDR1 SGHRS and CDR2 YFSETQ. The DNA for the CDR3 is TGCGCCAGCCGCACTAGCCCCGATAGAAATGAGCAGTTCTTC. Translated, it gives CASRTSPDRNEQFF.

The CDR3 DNA sequence: TGCGCCAGCAGCCCCTCCCCGACGAACAGGGGGGTCACCGGGGAGCTGTTTTTT. Amino acid sequence: CASSPSPTNRGVTGELFF. This chain links TRBV4-1 with TRBJ2-2; TRBD1 matches 8 bases. The CDR3 is 18 residues long. V lost 4 bases to trimming and J lost 4 bases; unmatched junction nucleotides: 14. The germline CDR1 and CDR2 sequences are MGHRA and YSYEKL.

In its sample, this clone was seen once. The chain has TRBV5-1 and TRBJ1-2; D possibly corresponds to TRBD1 (5 bases). Trimming left V 0 bases short and J 7 bases short, with 10 bases between. Germline V CDR1 and CDR2: SGHRS, YFSETQ. The CDR3 loop spans 13 amino acids. CDR3 nucleotides: TGCGCCAGCAGCTTGGTTGTAGGGGCTGGCTACACCTTC. This codes for CASSLVVGAGYTF.

The chain has TRBV9 and TRBJ1-6; no reliable D call. CDR3 length equals 13 residues. V gave up 4 bases and J gave up 10 bases, with 12 bases separating them. In germline, CDR1 is SGDLS, CDR2 YYNGEE. The CDR3 nucleotides read TGTGCCAGCAGCCAAAAAGTCCGGTCACCCCTCCACTTT. Residues: CASSQKVRSPLHF.

The V call is TRBV6-4, the J call TRBJ1-6; D is unresolved. The CDR3 spans 15 residues. Trimming left V 6 bases short and J 6 bases short, with 15 bases between. CDR1 MRHNA and CDR2 SNTAGT come from the germline V gene. The CDR3 region is CASSPPHASNSPLHF. The CDR3 DNA sequence: TGTGCCAGCAGCCCCCCGCACGCGAGTAATTCACCCCTCCACTTT.

The count of this clone is one. The V and J genes are TRBV9 and TRBJ1-5; D not resolved. V gave up 3 bases and J gave up 2 bases, with 12 bases separating them. Germline CDR1 reads SGDLS; CDR2 reads YYNGEE. The CDR3 covers 15 residues. The CDR3 protein is CASSASVGGNQPQHF. CDR3 in DNA: TGTGCCAGCAGCGCCTCAGTCGGGGGCAATCAGCCCCAGCATTTT.

The V gene is TRBV30, the J gene TRBJ1-6, with D unresolved. Germline V gives CDR1 GTSNPN, CDR2 SVGIG (reference sequence). V shed 2 bases and J shed 5 bases, with 7 bases lying between them. The CDR3 has 13 residues. Written as DNA, the CDR3 is TGTGCCTGGAGTCAGAGCGATAATTCACCCCTCCACTTT. It translates to CAWSQSDNSPLHF. The variable domain in full, completed from reference TRBV30 and TRBJ1-6, reads SQTIHQWPATLVQPVGSPLSLECTVEGTSNPNLYWYRQAAGRGLQLLFYSVGIGQISSEVPQNLSASRPQDRQFILSSKKLLLSDSGFYLCAWSQSDNSPLHFGNGTRLTVT.

The CDR3 DNA sequence: TGTGCCAGCAGCGTAGGGTGGATAGCGGGAGGGCAGGTAGATACGCAGTATTTT. As protein: CASSVGWIAGGQVDTQYF. V gene TRBV9 combines with J gene TRBJ2-3; 11 bases are shared with TRBD2. This CDR3 contains 18 residues. The junction had 11 bases not matched to a gene; V was cut back by 0 bases and J by 5 bases. From germline, CDR1 is SGDLS and CDR2 YYNGEE.

The genes are TRBV7-2 and TRBJ2-1; D is unclear. CDR3 length: 13 residues. Deletions cut 5 bases from V and 10 bases from J, with 15 bases between. The germline gives CDR1 SGHTA, CDR2 FQGNSA. For the CDR3, the DNA is TGTGCCAGCAGCCTTAGAGGTTTATTGGAGCAGTTCTTC. Its translation: CASSLRGLLEQFF.

The chain recombines TRBV6-1 with TRBJ1-2; TRBD1 might be the D (6 bases). Germline CDR1 reads MNHNS; CDR2 reads SASEGT. Trimming took off 7 bases at V and 5 bases at J, with 20 bases between the two ends. CDR3 size: 15 residues. For the CDR3, the DNA is TGTGCCAGCATCCCAACAGGGCGTTGGGGTTATGGCTACACCTTC. Translated: CASIPTGRWGYGYTF.

CDR3 in amino acids: CASSLAPGAAYGYTF. The CDR3 DNA is TGCGCCAGCAGCTTGGCCCCAGGGGCGGCCTATGGCTACACCTTC. The chain combines TRBV5-1 with TRBJ1-2, with a possible D match to TRBD1 (6 bases). The CDR3 has 15 amino acids. Germline loops: CDR1 SGHRS, CDR2 YFSETQ. V was clipped by 0 bases and J by 4 bases, with 13 bases between them.

This chain uses TRBV6-1 with TRBJ2-7; 7 bases agree with TRBD1. The J segment lost 2 bases and the V segment lost 10 bases, leaving 2 bases of the junction unmatched. This CDR3 comprises 11 residues. CDR1 MNHNS and CDR2 SASEGT come from the germline V gene. The CDR3 is CATGQAYEQYF. The DNA of the CDR3 is TGTGCCACCGGACAGGCCTACGAGCAGTACTTC.

The chain combines TRBV7-6 with TRBJ2-2; possibly TRBD1 for D (5 bases). This CDR3 comprises 15 residues. Germline V gene lookup returns CDR1 SGHVS and CDR2 FNYEAQ. The V end lost 5 bases, the J end lost 7 bases, and 17 bases lay between the germline ends. CDR3 residues: CASSRSERQGGELFF. The CDR3 DNA follows: TGTGCCAGCAGCCGATCGGAGAGGCAGGGCGGGGAGCTGTTTTTT.

The CDR3: CASSLDRANTEAFF. Written as DNA, the CDR3 is TGTGCCAGCAGTCTCGACAGGGCGAACACTGAAGCTTTCTTT. The chain carries TRBV6-6 and TRBJ1-1, with 7 bases matching TRBD1. The CDR3 contains 14 residues. CDR1 and CDR2 (germline): MNHNY, SVGAGI (reference sequence). V lost 5 bases and J lost 1; bases outside the gene matches: 4.